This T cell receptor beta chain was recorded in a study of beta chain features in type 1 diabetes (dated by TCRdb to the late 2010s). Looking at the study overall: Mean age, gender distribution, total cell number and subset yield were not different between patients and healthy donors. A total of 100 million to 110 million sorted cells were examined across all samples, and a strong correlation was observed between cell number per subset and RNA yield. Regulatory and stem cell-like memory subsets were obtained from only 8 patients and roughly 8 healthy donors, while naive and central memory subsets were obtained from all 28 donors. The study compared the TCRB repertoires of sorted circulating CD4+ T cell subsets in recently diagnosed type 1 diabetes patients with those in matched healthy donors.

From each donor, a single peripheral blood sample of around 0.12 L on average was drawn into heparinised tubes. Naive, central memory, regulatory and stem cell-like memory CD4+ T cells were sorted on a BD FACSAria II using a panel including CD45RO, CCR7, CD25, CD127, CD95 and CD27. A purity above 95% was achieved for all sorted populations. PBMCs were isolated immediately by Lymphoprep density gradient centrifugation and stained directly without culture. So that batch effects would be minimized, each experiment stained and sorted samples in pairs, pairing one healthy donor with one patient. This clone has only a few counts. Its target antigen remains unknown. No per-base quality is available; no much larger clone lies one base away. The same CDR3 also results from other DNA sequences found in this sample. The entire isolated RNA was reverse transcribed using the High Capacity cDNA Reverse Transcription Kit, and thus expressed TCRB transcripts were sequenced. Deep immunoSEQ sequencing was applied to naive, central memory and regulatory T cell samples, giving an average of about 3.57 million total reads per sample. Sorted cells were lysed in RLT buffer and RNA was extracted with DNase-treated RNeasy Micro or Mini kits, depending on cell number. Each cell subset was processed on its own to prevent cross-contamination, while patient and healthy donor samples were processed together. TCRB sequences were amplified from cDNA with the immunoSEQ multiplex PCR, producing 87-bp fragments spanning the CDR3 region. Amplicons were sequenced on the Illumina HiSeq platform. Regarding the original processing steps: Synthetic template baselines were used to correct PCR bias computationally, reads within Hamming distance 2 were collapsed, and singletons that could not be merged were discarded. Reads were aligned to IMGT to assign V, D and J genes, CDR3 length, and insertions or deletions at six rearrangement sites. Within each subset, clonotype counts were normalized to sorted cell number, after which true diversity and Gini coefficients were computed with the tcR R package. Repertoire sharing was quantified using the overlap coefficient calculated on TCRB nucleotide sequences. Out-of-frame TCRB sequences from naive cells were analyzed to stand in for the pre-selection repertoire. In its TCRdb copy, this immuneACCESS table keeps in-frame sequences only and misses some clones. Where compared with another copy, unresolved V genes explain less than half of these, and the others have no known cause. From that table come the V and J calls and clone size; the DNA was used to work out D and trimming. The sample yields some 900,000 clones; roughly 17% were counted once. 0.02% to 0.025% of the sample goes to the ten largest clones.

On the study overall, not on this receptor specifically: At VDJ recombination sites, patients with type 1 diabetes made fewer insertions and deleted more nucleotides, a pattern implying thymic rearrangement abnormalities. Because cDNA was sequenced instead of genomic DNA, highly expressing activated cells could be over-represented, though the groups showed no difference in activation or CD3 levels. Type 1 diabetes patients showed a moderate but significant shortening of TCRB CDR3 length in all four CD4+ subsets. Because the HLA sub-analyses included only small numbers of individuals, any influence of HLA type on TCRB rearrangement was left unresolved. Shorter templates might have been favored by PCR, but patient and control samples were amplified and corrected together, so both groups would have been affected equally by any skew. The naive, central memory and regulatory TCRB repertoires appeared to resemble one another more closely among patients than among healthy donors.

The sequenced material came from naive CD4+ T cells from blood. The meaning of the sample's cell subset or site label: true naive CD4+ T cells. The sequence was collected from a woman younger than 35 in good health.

CDR3 region: CASSLQGYEQYF. The DNA reads as follows: TGTGCCAGCAGCTTACAGGGGTACGAGCAGTACTTC. This sequence uses TRBV5-6 and TRBJ2-7; 7 central nucleotides agree with TRBD1. CDR1 and CDR2, per the germline V gene, are SGHDT and YYEEEE. From V the trimming removes 2 bases and from J it removes 4 bases, while the gene matches leave 0 bases of the junction unaccounted for. The CDR3 starts with the cysteine, ends with the phenylalanine, and has 12 residues. CDR3 DNA is the only sequence kept; it has 36 bases, read in frame from the first base.